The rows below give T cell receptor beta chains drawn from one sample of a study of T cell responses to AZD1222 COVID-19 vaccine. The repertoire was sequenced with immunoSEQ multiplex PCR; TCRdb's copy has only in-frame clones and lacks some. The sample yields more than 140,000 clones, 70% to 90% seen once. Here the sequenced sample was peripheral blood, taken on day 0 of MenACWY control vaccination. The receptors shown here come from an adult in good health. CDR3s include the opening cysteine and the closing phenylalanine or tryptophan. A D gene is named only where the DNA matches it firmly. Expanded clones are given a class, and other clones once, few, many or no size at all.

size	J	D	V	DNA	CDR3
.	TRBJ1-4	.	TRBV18	TGTGCCAGCTCACCACAGATGTGGGGGGGAAATGAAAAACTGTTTTTT	CASSPQMWGGNEKLFF
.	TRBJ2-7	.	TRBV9	TGTGCCAGCAGCGGCTATAGCGCTCCCAACTACGAGCAGTACTTC	CASSGYSAPNYEQYF
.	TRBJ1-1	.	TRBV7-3	TGTGCCAGCAGCTTAAATGGGCCGAACACTGAAGCTTTCTTT	CASSLNGPNTEAFF
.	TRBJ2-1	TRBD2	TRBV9	TGTGCCAGCAGCCCCCTGACTAGCGGACTCCCCAATGAGCAGTTCTTC	CASSPLTSGLPNEQFF
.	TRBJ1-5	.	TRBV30	TGTGCCTGGAGGTCCTCTAGCAATCAGCCCCAGCATTTT	CAWRSSSNQPQHF
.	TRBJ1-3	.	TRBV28	TGTGCCAGCAGTGAACCGGGAGGGGGTCTCTGCTATTTT	CASSEPGGGLCYF
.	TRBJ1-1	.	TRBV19	TGTGCCAGTTTCCGGGACCGATTGAACACTGAAGCTTTCTTT	CASFRDRLNTEAFF
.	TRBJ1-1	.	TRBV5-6	TGTGCCAGCAGCGGGGGCAGGGGTCTAAACACTGAAGCTTTCTTT	CASSGGRGLNTEAFF
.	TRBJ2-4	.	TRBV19	TGTGCCAGTAAGGGAGGGGGCTTTGAAGCCAAAAACATTCAGTACTTC	CASKGGGFEAKNIQYF
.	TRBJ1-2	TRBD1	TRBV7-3	TGTGCCAGCAGCTCCGACAGGGGAGGCGGCTACACCTTC	CASSSDRGGGYTF
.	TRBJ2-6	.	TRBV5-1	TGCGCCAGCAGCTCAGGGAGTGGGGCCAACGTCCTGACTTTC	CASSSGSGANVLTF
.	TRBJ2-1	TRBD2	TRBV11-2	TGTGCCAGCAGCTTAGCGGGCGGGGGCTACAATGAGCAGTTCTTC	CASSLAGGGYNEQFF
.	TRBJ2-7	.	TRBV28	TGTGCCAGCAGCCCAATGGGGGCAGGGAGGCTGGTCGAGCAGTACTTC	CASSPMGAGRLVEQYF
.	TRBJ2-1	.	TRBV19	TGTGCCAGTAGTACAGGGGTAGAGCAGTTCTTC	CASSTGVEQFF
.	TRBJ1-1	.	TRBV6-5	TGTGCCAGCAGCGTGACAGGCCCAATGAACACTGAAGCTTTCTTT	CASSVTGPMNTEAFF
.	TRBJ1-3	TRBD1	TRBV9	TGTGCCAGCAGCACCTCCGGACAGGGGGTAGCAGCCTCTGGAAACACCATATATTTT	CASSTSGQGVAASGNTIYF
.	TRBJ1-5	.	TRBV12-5	TGTGCTAGTGGTCCCTGGGGGGGTGTTTTAAGCAATCAGCCCCAGCATTTT	CASGPWGGVLSNQPQHF
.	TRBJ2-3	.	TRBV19	TGTGCCAGTAGAGGGGCAGGAGATACGCAGTATTTT	CASRGAGDTQYF
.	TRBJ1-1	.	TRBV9	TGTGCCAGCAGCGTAGCGCGTGGGACTGAAGCTTTCTTT	CASSVARGTEAFF
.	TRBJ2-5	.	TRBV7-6	TGTGCCAGCAGCCCCGGGGGGACAGGTCAAGAGACCCAGTACTTC	CASSPGGTGQETQYF
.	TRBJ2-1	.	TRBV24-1	TGTGCCACCAGTGATTCAGGGTCAGGCCGCAATGAGCAGTTCTTC	CATSDSGSGRNEQFF
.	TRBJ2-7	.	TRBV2	TGTGCCAGCAGTCGGGACACTACTAGGGACTACGAGCAGTACTTC	CASSRDTTRDYEQYF
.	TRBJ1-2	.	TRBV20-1	TGCAGTGCTAGTTCGGACAGAATTAACTATGGCTACACCTTC	CSASSDRINYGYTF
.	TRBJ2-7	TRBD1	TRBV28	TGTGCCAGCAGTTTTCCGTTCGATCCTCCAGGGGGCTACGAGCAGTACTTC	CASSFPFDPPGGYEQYF
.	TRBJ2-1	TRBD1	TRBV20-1	TGCAGTGCTAGTAGACCGGGACAGGGGGCAGGTGAGCAGTTCTTC	CSASRPGQGAGEQFF
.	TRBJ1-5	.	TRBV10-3	TGTGCCACAAGGGGGATGAAGGGTGAGCCCCAGCATTTT	CATRGMKGEPQHF
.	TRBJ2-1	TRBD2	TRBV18	TGTGCCAGCTCACCTCTATCTAGCGGAGCCCTCGGTGAGCAGTTCTTC	CASSPLSSGALGEQFF
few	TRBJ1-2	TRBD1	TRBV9	TGTGCCAGCAGCACCGGGAGGGGGCTTGGGGGTGGCTACACCTTC	CASSTGRGLGGGYTF
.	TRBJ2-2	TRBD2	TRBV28	TGTGCCAGCGGGAGGGACACCGGGGAGCTGTTTTTT	CASGRDTGELFF
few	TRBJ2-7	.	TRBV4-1	TGCGCCAGCAGCCAAGAATCAGGGCCATCCTCCTACGAGCAGTACTTC	CASSQESGPSSYEQYF
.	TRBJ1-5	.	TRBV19	TGTGCCAGTAGTATAGCCCCAGGGGAAGGAAGCAATCAGCCCCAGCATTTT	CASSIAPGEGSNQPQHF
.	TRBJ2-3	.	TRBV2	TGTGCCAGCAGTCAACGGATCATAGGGATTAAAACAGATACGCAGTATTTT	CASSQRIIGIKTDTQYF
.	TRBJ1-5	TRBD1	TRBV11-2	TGTGCCAGCAGCTTAACGGCCGGGACAGGGGGCTCCATCGATCAGCCCCAGCATTTT	CASSLTAGTGGSIDQPQHF
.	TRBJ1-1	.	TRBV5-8	TGTGCCAGCAGTACCCTATGGGGGAACACTGAAGCTTTCTTT	CASSTLWGNTEAFF
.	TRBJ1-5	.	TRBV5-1	TGCGCCAGCAGCTTAGGGTATAGCAATCAGCCCCAGCATTTT	CASSLGYSNQPQHF
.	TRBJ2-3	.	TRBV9	TGTGCCAGCAGCGTAGCTGGGGGGAAGGGCGCAGATACGCAGTATTTT	CASSVAGGKGADTQYF
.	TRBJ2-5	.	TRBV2	TGTGCCAGCAGATCAGGGGGGCGAGAGACCCAGTACTTC	CASRSGGRETQYF
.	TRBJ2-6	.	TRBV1	TGCACCAGCAGCCAGCGACTAGCGGGAGGGCGTGGGGCCAACGTCCTGACTTTC	CTSSQRLAGGRGANVLTF
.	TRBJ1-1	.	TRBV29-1	TGCAGCGCCCGGACAGACCCGAACACTGAAGCTTTCTTT	CSARTDPNTEAFF
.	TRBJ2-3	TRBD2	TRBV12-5	TGTGCTAGTCTAGCGGGAGGCACAGATACGCAGTATTTT	CASLAGGTDTQYF
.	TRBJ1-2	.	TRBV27	TGTGCCAGCAGTTTAAGGGGGAGAGGGGGCTACACCTTC	CASSLRGRGGYTF
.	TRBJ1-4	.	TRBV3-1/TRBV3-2	TGTGCCAGCAGCCAGGGGTTAGGAAGAGACGAAAAACTGTTTTTT	CASSQGLGRDEKLFF
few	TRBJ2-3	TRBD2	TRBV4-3	TGCGCCAGCAGTCCGGGACTAGCGGGAGGGGGCACAGATACGCAGTATTTT	CASSPGLAGGGTDTQYF
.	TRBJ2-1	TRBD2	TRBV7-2	TGTGCCAGCAGCTTAGGGGTTCTAGCGGGACGGCAGTTCTTC	CASSLGVLAGRQFF
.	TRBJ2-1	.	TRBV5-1	TGCGCCAGCAGCATTTTCAATGAGCAGTTCTTC	CASSIFNEQFF
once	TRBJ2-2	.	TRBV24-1	TGTGCCACCAGGAGGGGTGAGACCGGGGAGCTGTTTTTT	CATRRGETGELFF
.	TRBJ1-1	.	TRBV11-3	TGTGCCAGCAGCTTAGTAAGGGGTACTGAAGCTTTCTTT	CASSLVRGTEAFF
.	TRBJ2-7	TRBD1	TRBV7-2	TGTGCCAGCAGCTCGACAGGGAACTCCTACGAGCAGTACTTC	CASSSTGNSYEQYF
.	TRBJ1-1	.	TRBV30	TGTGCCTGGAGTGTAGGCCGGTATGAAGCTTTCTTT	CAWSVGRYEAFF
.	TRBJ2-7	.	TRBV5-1	TGCGCCAGCGGGTTGGCGGGCGGAGAATACGAGCAGTACTTC	CASGLAGGEYEQYF
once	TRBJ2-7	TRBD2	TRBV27	TGTGCCAGCAGTCTAGGGAGCGGGGCGGGCAGAGGCGAGCAGTACTTC	CASSLGSGAGRGEQYF
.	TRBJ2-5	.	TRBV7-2	TGTGCCAGCAGCTTTGGGCTAGGAAACCAAGAGACCCAGTACTTC	CASSFGLGNQETQYF
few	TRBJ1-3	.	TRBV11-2	TGTGCCAGCAGCGAGACTAGGTCAGGGGGAAACACCATATATTTT	CASSETRSGGNTIYF
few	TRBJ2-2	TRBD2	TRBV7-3	TGTGCCAGCACCCGGCTAGCGGGAGGGGGCACCGGGGAGCTGTTTTTT	CASTRLAGGGTGELFF
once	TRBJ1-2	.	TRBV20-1	TGCAGTGCTAGTGCGGGGGCAGGGGGCTACACCTTC	CSASAGAGGYTF
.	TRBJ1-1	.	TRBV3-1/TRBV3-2	TGTGCCAGCAGCCAAGCAGAGGGTTTCTCTGAAGCTTTCTTT	CASSQAEGFSEAFF
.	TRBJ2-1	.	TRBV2	TGTGCCAGCAGGACTGGGACCTCAGGTGAGCAGTTCTTC	CASRTGTSGEQFF